This T cell receptor (beta chain) originates from a study of blood T cell repertoires in COVID-19 (TCRdb year 2020). For the wider study: Collaborator samples came from the United States, Italy and Spain and covered acute and convalescent phases of COVID-19. The prospective study material was composed of cDNA or gDNA derived from T cells, B-cell-depleted T cells, or PBMCs. Deeply sampled blood TCRbeta repertoires from subjects exposed to, actively infected with, or recovered from COVID-19 were included in the dataset. The repertoires were released in a freely available public database intended as a resource for research on the immune response to SARS-CoV-2. Samples came from the ongoing ImmuneRACE study (first 160 participants) plus 1,254 subjects from 6 global collaborators. The sample metadata nearly always contained a de-identified subject ID, COVID-19 status, age in years and sex. Where available, HLA class I and class II types were obtained from metadata supplied by the sample provider rather than from assay-based typing.

Trimming removed 1 base from V and 13 bases from J; the gene matches leave 10 bases unexplained. The germline V gene sets CDR1 to SGHDT and CDR2 to YYEEEE. The CDR3 starts with the cysteine, ends with the phenylalanine, and has 14 residues. Only the CDR3 region is kept as DNA, spanning 42 bases read in frame from base 1. What the work shows at the level of the full study, not this receptor alone: How much clinical and demographic metadata was included differed by source and by participant, and the metadata was provided uncurated.

The immunoSEQ Assay, a bias-controlled multiplex PCR, was used to amplify TCRbeta CDR3 regions from genomic DNA. The study's processing was this. The number of nucleated cells in each sample was estimated by amplification of reference gene primers within the assay. Sequence reads were collapsed and filtered to measure the absolute abundance of every unique TCRbeta CDR3 rearrangement. For each sample, productive Simpson clonality was calculated as the square root of Simpson's diversity index over productive rearrangements. TCRdb carries this immuneACCESS record with in-frame sequences only. Its versions omit some clonotypes, under half of them owing to an unresolved V gene in the studies checked, with the rest unexplained. The DNA gave D and trimming, while V, J and clone size come from that table. Across this sample there are roughly 330,000 clones, with 65% to 85% seen only once. The top ten hold 1% to 1.5% of the sample.

A word on this clone: Its antigen is not yet known. The record has no base qualities; no much larger clone is one base away.

The collaborating institutions used their own protocols to collect whole blood in K2EDTA tubes. For TCRbeta analysis, collaborators shipped samples as frozen whole blood, isolated PBMCs, or DNA extracted from either of those sample types. The receptor's source is a woman between 50 and 59 years old with acute or convalescent COVID-19. Sequencing was carried out using peripheral blood. Rearrangement joined TRBV5-6 to TRBJ2-1, and 8 junction bases match TRBD2. The DNA sequence is TGTGCCAGCAGCTTGTGGACTAGCCTCCTGGTCCAGTTCTTC. This is translated as CASSLWTSLLVQFF. Supplemented by the reference TRBV5-6 and TRBJ2-1 proteins around the CDR3, the complete variable domain is DAGVTQSPTHLIKTRGQQVTLRCSPKSGHDTVSWYQQALGQGPQFIFQYYEEEERQRGNFPDRFSGHQFPNYSSELNVNALLLGDSALYLCASSLWTSLLVQFFGPGTRLTVL.